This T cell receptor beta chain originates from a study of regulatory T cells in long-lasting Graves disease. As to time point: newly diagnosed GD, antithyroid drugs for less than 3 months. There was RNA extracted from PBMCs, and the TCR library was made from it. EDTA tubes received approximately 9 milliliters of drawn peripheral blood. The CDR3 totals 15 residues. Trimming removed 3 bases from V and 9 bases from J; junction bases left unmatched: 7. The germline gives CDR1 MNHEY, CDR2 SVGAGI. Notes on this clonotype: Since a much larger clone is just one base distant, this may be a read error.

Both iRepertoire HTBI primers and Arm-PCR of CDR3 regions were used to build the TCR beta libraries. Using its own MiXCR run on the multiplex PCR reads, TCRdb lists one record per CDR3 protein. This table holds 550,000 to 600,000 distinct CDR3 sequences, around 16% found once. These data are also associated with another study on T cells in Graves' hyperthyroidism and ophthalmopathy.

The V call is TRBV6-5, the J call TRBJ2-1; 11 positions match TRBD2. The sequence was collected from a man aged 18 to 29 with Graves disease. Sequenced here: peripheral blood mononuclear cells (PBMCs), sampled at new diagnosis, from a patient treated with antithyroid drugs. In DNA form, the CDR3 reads TGTGCCAGCAGTTATTTAACTAGCGGGAGCGGTGAGCAGTTCTTC. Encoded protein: CASSYLTSGSGEQFF.